These 20 T cell receptor beta chains came from one sample sequenced in a study of shared clonotypes between healthy human individuals (dated by TCRdb to 2018 to 2021). Library method: the immunoSEQ multiplex PCR assay. Held by TCRdb, this immuneACCESS table contains in-frame sequences only and omits some clones. Under half of the omission traces to an unresolved V gene where checked; the cause of the rest is unknown. A total of approximately 2.5 million clones appear in this sample, around 90% of them only once. In total, the top ten clones hold 0.11% to 0.15% of the sample. Sequencing input: naive CD4+ T cells sorted from blood. The sample's cell subset or site label, in plain terms: CD45RA+ positively selected. Receptors originate from a man aged 18 to 30 in good health.

The V gene is TRBV6-1, the J gene TRBJ1-5, with a tentative D call TRBD1 (5 bases). Trimming pared 2 bases from V and 7 bases from J, leaving 12 bases between. Per germline, CDR1 MNHNS and CDR2 SASEGT. This CDR3 contains 14 residues. The CDR3 coding sequence is TGTGCCAGCAGTGAAACTAGGGGTTTCCAGCCCCAGCATTTT. Translating it yields CASSETRGFQPQHF.

This sequence joins TRBV20-1 and TRBJ1-2; TRBD1 agrees at 7 bases. The CDR3 loop spans 11 amino acids. Germline assignment: CDR1 DFQATT and CDR2 SNEGSKA (reference sequence). With V trimmed by 3 bases and J by 11 bases, 6 bases remained unmatched. CDR3 in amino acids: CSARGQGGYTF. CDR3 bases: TGCAGTGCTAGGGGTCAGGGGGGTTACACCTTC.

V usage is TRBV5-1 and J usage is TRBJ1-4; D gene ambiguous. CDR1 is SGHRS and CDR2 is YFSETQ in the germline V gene. V lost 2 bases and J lost 8, with 16 bases in between. This CDR3 is 15 amino acids long. The CDR3 nucleotides are TGCGCCAGCAGCTTATCGGACCTCCGAGGGGAAAAACTGTTTTTT. Protein product: CASSLSDLRGEKLFF.

With respect to this clone: At the DNA level, this CDR3 is encoded by other sequences in the same sample as well. The rearrangement uses TRBV5-4 and TRBJ2-5; D gene unclear. The ends were cut back, 1 base at V and 2 bases at J, with 6 bases in the middle. Germline lookup yields CDR1 SGHNT and CDR2 YYREEE (reference sequence). The CDR3 is made up of 13 amino acids. CDR3 coding DNA: TGTGCCAGCAGCTTGCCCAGTCAAGAGACCCAGTACTTC. Translating gives CASSLPSQETQYF. The variable domain in full, completed from reference TRBV5-4 and TRBJ2-5, reads ETGVTQSPTHLIKTRGQQVTLRCSSQSGHNTVSWYQQALGQGPQFIFQYYREEENGRGNFPPRFSGLQFPNYSSELNVNALELDDSALYLCASSLPSQETQYFGPGTRLLVL.

This clone was observed once. The genes are TRBV6-6 and TRBJ2-3; the D is unclear. This CDR3 spans 11 amino acids. The germline V and J ends were trimmed by 10 bases and 7 bases, with 12 bases remaining between them. From germline, CDR1 is MNHNY and CDR2 SVGAGI (reference sequence). This CDR3 reads CAIESGYTQYF. In nucleotides, the CDR3 is TGTGCCATAGAGAGTGGATATACGCAGTATTTT.

The J gene is TRBJ2-5, the V gene TRBV15, with 9 bases matching TRBD2. After removal of 1 base from V and 3 bases from J, the junction contained 3 bases not matched to a gene. The CDR3 covers 15 residues. Looked up from germline, CDR1 is LNHNV and CDR2 is YYDKDF (reference sequence). CDR3 sequence reads: CATSRGASGEETQYF. The CDR3 DNA follows: TGTGCCACCAGCAGAGGCGCTAGCGGGGAAGAGACCCAGTACTTC.

The chain is built from TRBV28 and TRBJ2-5, with 7 positions matching TRBD2. The J segment lost 3 bases and the V segment lost 7 bases, leaving 14 bases of the junction unmatched. CDR1 and CDR2 (germline): MDHEN, SYDVKM. The CDR3 covers 16 residues. The CDR3 spells CASNTKHYGGKETQYF. CDR3 coding DNA: TGTGCCAGCAATACGAAACATTACGGGGGGAAAGAGACCCAGTACTTC.

This chain links TRBV6-5 with TRBJ1-6; no clear D. Trimming pared 3 bases from V and 7 bases from J, leaving 13 bases between. Germline V lookup: CDR1 MNHEY, CDR2 SVGAGI. The CDR3 runs to 15 residues. DNA for the CDR3: TGTGCCAGCAGTTATGCCGGTCTCTTGAATTCACCCCTCCACTTT. Its translation is CASSYAGLLNSPLHF.

V is TRBV6-1 and J is TRBJ1-2; 7 bases are shared with TRBD1. The junction had 5 bases not matched to a gene; V was cut back by 3 bases and J by 4 bases. CDR1 is MNHNS and CDR2 is SASEGT in the germline V gene. CDR3 size: 14 residues. CDR3 nucleotides: TGTGCCAGCAGTGATACCGGGACAGCCTATGGCTACACCTTC. Its translation: CASSDTGTAYGYTF.

The chain is built from TRBV25-1 and TRBJ2-3; D is undetermined. The germline V gene has CDR1 MGHDK and CDR2 SYGVNS. The V and J ends lost 4 bases and 5 bases respectively, with 10 bases between them. The CDR3 has 13 residues. DNA for the CDR3: TGTGCCAGCAGTGGTCTCACTGGAGATACGCAGTATTTT. Translated: CASSGLTGDTQYF.

J is TRBJ1-1 and V is TRBV2, with D perhaps TRBD1 (6 bases). V was pared by 7 bases and J by 4 bases, with 16 bases between. CDR1 and CDR2 from the germline V gene are SNHLY and FYNNEI. CDR3 length: 14 residues. DNA of the CDR3: TGTGCCAGCAACTCCATGGGAGGGGGCACTGAAGCTTTCTTT. It codes for CASNSMGGGTEAFF. The full variable domain, its missing parts supplied by reference TRBV2 and TRBJ1-1, is EPEVTQTPSHQVTQMGQEVILRCVPISNHLYFYWYRQILGQKVEFLVSFYNNEISEKSEIFDDQFSVERPDGSNFTLKIRSTKLEDSAMYFCASNSMGGGTEAFFGQGTRLTVV.

J is TRBJ2-7 and V is TRBV27, with TRBD2 as a possible D gene (6 bases). This CDR3 has 13 residues. Trimming cost V 5 bases and J 7 bases, with 15 bases left between them. In germline, CDR1 is MNHEY, CDR2 SMNVEV (reference sequence). The CDR3: CASSGLGGAEQYF. As DNA, the CDR3 is TGTGCCAGCAGTGGTCTGGGGGGAGCGGAGCAGTACTTC.

The chain links TRBV6-1 to TRBJ1-4, with 7 bases aligning to TRBD1. CDR1 and CDR2 from the germline V gene are MNHNS and SASEGT. The CDR3 spans 14 residues. V shed 6 bases and J 4 bases; nucleotides not matched to a gene: 5. Here the CDR3 reads CASSSGTVNEKLFF. In DNA, the CDR3 is TGTGCCAGCAGCTCCGGGACAGTTAATGAAAAACTGTTTTTT.

The chain combines TRBV7-2 with TRBJ2-1; D gene uncertain. V lost 0 bases and J lost 8, with 14 bases in between. The CDR3 length is 15 residues. CDR1 and CDR2 from the germline V gene are SGHTA and FQGNSA. The CDR3 is CASSLAVAPLHEQFF. The CDR3 DNA reads as TGTGCCAGCAGCTTAGCGGTAGCTCCTTTACATGAGCAGTTCTTC. The complete variable domain, with remaining parts taken from reference TRBV7-2 and TRBJ2-1, reads GAGVSQSPSNKVTEKGKDVELRCDPISGHTALYWYRQSLGQGLEFLIYFQGNSAPDKSGLPSDRFSAERTGGSVSTLTIQRTQQEDSAVYLCASSLAVAPLHEQFFGPGTRLTVL.

The chain joins TRBV5-1 to TRBJ1-1, with D perhaps TRBD1 (6 bases). Germline assignment: CDR1 SGHRS and CDR2 YFSETQ. V shed 3 bases and J shed 5 bases, with 14 bases lying between them. The CDR3 runs 14 residues. The CDR3 reads CASSYLQGTTEAFF. The CDR3 DNA is TGCGCCAGCAGCTACCTACAGGGAACAACTGAAGCTTTCTTT. The complete variable domain, with remaining parts taken from reference TRBV5-1 and TRBJ1-1, reads KAGVTQTPRYLIKTRGQQVTLSCSPISGHRSVSWYQQTPGQGLQFLFEYFSETQRNKGNFPGRFSGRQFSNSRSEMNVSTLELGDSALYLCASSYLQGTTEAFFGQGTRLTVV.

In nucleotides, the CDR3 is TGTGCCAGCCGCGATTTGGGGGCCCTCCCATGGGGCTACACCTTC. Residues: CASRDLGALPWGYTF. The V and J genes are TRBV2 and TRBJ1-2, with D perhaps matching TRBD1 (6 bases). Looked up from germline, CDR1 is SNHLY and CDR2 is FYNNEI. CDR3 length: 15 amino acids. V lost 8 bases and J lost 8, with 24 bases in between.

CDR3 residues: CAISESQVSGGWGDTQYF. CDR3 DNA sequence: TGTGCCATCAGTGAGTCGCAAGTCAGTGGGGGCTGGGGGGATACGCAGTATTTT. The chain uses TRBV10-3 and TRBJ2-3; D possibly corresponds to TRBD1 (6 bases). The germline V gene has CDR1 ENHRY and CDR2 SYGVKD. The V end was cut by 0 bases, the J end by 6 bases, with 22 bases between. The CDR3 totals 18 residues.

V usage is TRBV5-1 and J usage is TRBJ2-3; D uncertain. This CDR3 has 15 residues. The germline gives CDR1 SGHRS, CDR2 YFSETQ. The ends were cut back, 4 bases at V and 1 base at J, with 13 bases in the middle. CDR3 protein: CASSLASRGTDTQYF. The CDR3 DNA is TGCGCCAGCAGCCTTGCCTCTAGGGGCACAGATACGCAGTATTTT.

V is TRBV2 and J is TRBJ2-7; the match to TRBD1 covers 8 bases. The V gene end was trimmed by 7 bases and the J gene end by 6 bases; junction bases not matched to a gene: 17. Germline V gene data show CDR1 as SNHLY and CDR2 as FYNNEI. The CDR3 is 16 amino acids. The CDR3 is CASTKPGQGSGFEQYF. CDR3 in DNA: TGTGCCAGCACCAAACCAGGACAGGGCTCGGGATTCGAGCAGTACTTC.

CDR3 sequence: CATSSPPGGPRGEQFF. In nucleotides, the CDR3 is TGTGCCACCAGCAGCCCCCCCGGGGGCCCTAGAGGAGAGCAGTTCTTC. V is TRBV15 and J is TRBJ2-1; perhaps D is TRBD1 or TRBD2 (6 bases each). Germline V gene data show CDR1 as LNHNV and CDR2 as YYDKDF (reference sequence). The V end was cut by 3 bases, the J end by 10 bases, with 22 bases between. There are 16 residues in the CDR3.